A selection of T cell receptor beta chains follows, all from one sample in a study of cytomegalovirus exposure and HLA in healthy donors. Clones were read by immunoSEQ multiplex PCR, and TCRdb kept only the in-frame ones, dropping some. The table includes 170,000 or so clones, approximately 86% detected once. The sample taken for sequencing was PBMCs. All receptors come from a woman between 18 and 29 years old in good health and CMV-seronegative. Each CDR3 is given with its conserved first and last residue. The D gene is left open where the match is weak. Size is omitted from some rows. Given values are once, few, many or a class for expanded clones.

NA TRBJ1-6 NA TRBV6-5 TGTGCCAGCAGAAGGACTGCAGATAATTCACCCCTCCACTTT CASRRTADNSPLHF
NA TRBJ2-7 TRBD2 TRBV29-1 TGCAGCGGCGGGCGGGGGGCCTACGAGCAGTACTTC CSGGRGAYEQYF
NA TRBJ2-7 NA TRBV7-6 TGTGCCAGCAGCCCCCCCGCGGGCTACTCCTACGAGCAGTACTTC CASSPPAGYSYEQYF
NA TRBJ2-7 TRBD2 TRBV5-1 TGCGCCAGCAGCTGGGGACTAGCGGGAGATGGGGAATACTACGAGCAGTACTTC CASSWGLAGDGEYYEQYF
NA TRBJ1-1 TRBD1 TRBV5-6 TGTGCCAGCAGCTTGGGACAGGGAACGAACACTGAAGCTTTCTTT CASSLGQGTNTEAFF
NA TRBJ1-2 TRBD1 TRBV11-2 TGTGCCAGCAGCGATATGACAGGGGTGTATGGCTACACCTTC CASSDMTGVYGYTF
NA TRBJ1-2 NA TRBV6-4 TGTGCCAGCAGTGAAAGAGGGGGAAGGGACTATGGCTACACCTTC CASSERGGRDYGYTF
NA TRBJ2-1 NA TRBV5-6 TGTGCCAGCAGCTTCCAAGCCTCGGGGTTTTACAATGAGCAGTTCTTC CASSFQASGFYNEQFF
NA TRBJ2-6 NA TRBV11-3 TGTGCCAGCAGCCCGAAAGGGGCTGGGGCCAACGTCCTGACTTTC CASSPKGAGANVLTF
few TRBJ2-7 TRBD2 TRBV4-2 TGTGCCAGCAGCCAAGGGACGGCGGGAGACTCCTACGAGCAGTACTTC CASSQGTAGDSYEQYF
NA TRBJ2-3 TRBD1 TRBV18 TGTGCCAGCTCACCACGCATGGGACAGGGCATGTCAGATACGCAGTATTTT CASSPRMGQGMSDTQYF
NA TRBJ2-1 TRBD1 TRBV28 TGTGCCAGCAGTTCCTCCGTGGACAGGGATCGGAATGAGCAGTTCTTC CASSSSVDRDRNEQFF
once TRBJ1-4 TRBD1 TRBV2 TGTGCCAGCGACAGGGAAGTACCTAATGAAAAACTGTTTTTT CASDREVPNEKLFF
NA TRBJ1-5 NA TRBV19 TGTGCCAGTAGTATCTCGGGAGGTTTGTATCAGCCCCAGCATTTT CASSISGGLYQPQHF
NA TRBJ2-1 NA TRBV30 TGTGCCTGGAGTGTAAGTCTTGGCCTCCGCTCCTACAATGAGCAGTTCTTC CAWSVSLGLRSYNEQFF
NA TRBJ1-2 NA TRBV28 TGTGCCAGCAGTTTGCCCGGCTATGGCTACACCTTC CASSLPGYGYTF
NA TRBJ2-7 TRBD2 TRBV19 TGTGCCAGTAGTATCGGGACTAGTCCATACGAGCAGTACTTC CASSIGTSPYEQYF
few TRBJ2-7 TRBD1 TRBV19 TGTGCCAGTAGTATAGACAATCCCGGGACAGGGGGCTACGAGCAGTACTTC CASSIDNPGTGGYEQYF
NA TRBJ2-4 NA TRBV6-5 TGTGCCAGCAGTTACTCGATAGTACAGGGTGAAAACATTCAGTACTTC CASSYSIVQGENIQYF
NA TRBJ2-3 NA TRBV9 TGTGCCAGCAGCGTACCACTAGCAGTAGATACGCAGTATTTT CASSVPLAVDTQYF
NA TRBJ2-1 TRBD2 TRBV7-9 TGTGCCAGCAGCCCGAGACTAGCGGGAGGGCGGGATGAGCAGTTCTTC CASSPRLAGGRDEQFF